This TCR beta chain stems from a study of Graves' ophthalmopathy and Graves' hyperthyroidism. Study-wide background: Blood was drawn at initial diagnosis, before any treatment.

Trimming removed 0 bases from V and 9 bases from J; junction bases left unmatched: 10. Germline CDR1 and CDR2: DFQATT and SNEGSKA (reference sequence). CDR3 length: 16 residues. On this clonotype: Its antigen is as yet unknown.

The TCR beta CDR3 regions underwent amplification from RNA transcripts. First-round RT-PCR with HTBI primers preceded a second-round multiplex PCR. Using its own MiXCR run on the multiplex PCR reads, TCRdb lists one record per CDR3 protein. The table has tens of thousands of distinct CDR3 sequences, approximately 50% seen once. The study excluded patients with other autoimmune diseases, uncontrolled infections, pregnancy or lactation. Regarding the study as a whole: In separating ophthalmopathy from stable hyperthyroidism, a 13-signature model achieved nearly 90% sensitivity and 81.08% specificity. Blood also held most thyroid clonotypes expanded above 0.001 frequency.

The sample consisted of peripheral blood. V and J are TRBV20-1 and TRBJ1-6, with 8 bases aligning to TRBD1. This TCR was recovered from an adult woman with Graves' ophthalmopathy. The CDR3 here is CSARDPSTGDGSPLHF. The CDR3 region has the DNA TGCAGTGCTAGAGATCCGTCGACAGGGGATGGTTCACCCCTCCACTTT.